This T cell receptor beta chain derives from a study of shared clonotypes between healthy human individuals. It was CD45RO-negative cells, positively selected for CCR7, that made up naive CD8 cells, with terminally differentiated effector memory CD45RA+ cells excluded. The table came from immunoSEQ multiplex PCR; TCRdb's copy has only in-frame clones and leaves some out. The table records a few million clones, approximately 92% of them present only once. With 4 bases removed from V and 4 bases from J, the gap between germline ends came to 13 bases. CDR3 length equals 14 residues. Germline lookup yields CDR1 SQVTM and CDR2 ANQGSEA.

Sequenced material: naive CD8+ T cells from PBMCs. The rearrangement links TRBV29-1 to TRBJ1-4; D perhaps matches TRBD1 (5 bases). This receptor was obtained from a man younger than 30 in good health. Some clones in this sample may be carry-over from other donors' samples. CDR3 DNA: TGCAGCGTTGCCCCAGGGTGGGGTAATGAAAAACTGTTTTTT. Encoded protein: CSVAPGWGNEKLFF. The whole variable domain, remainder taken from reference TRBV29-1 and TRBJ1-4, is SAVISQKPSRDICQRGTSLTIQCQVDSQVTMMFWYRQQPGQSLTLIATANQGSEATYESGFVIDKFPISRPNLTFSTLTVSNMSPEDSSIYLCSVAPGWGNEKLFFGSGTQLSVL.